This T cell receptor (beta chain) was recorded in a study of cytomegalovirus exposure and HLA in healthy donors. The germline gives CDR1 SNHLY, CDR2 FYNNEI. This CDR3 contains 14 residues. The V end lost 7 bases, the J end lost 9 bases, and 16 bases lay between the germline ends. 13 Jbeta primers and 60 Vbeta primers were used for the PCR. Some clones are missing from TCRdb's copy, which holds only in-frame ones; the method was immunoSEQ multiplex PCR. The sample consists of 200,000 to 250,000 clones, about 70% of them appearing once. This clonotype originated in a woman aged 30 to 39 in good health and CMV-seronegative. This chain links TRBV2 with TRBJ1-6; TRBD1 might be the D (5 bases). Source material: PBMCs. CDR3 protein: CASKSTAPSSPLHF. The CDR3 DNA reads as TGTGCCAGCAAGTCGACAGCCCCTAGTTCACCCCTCCACTTT.